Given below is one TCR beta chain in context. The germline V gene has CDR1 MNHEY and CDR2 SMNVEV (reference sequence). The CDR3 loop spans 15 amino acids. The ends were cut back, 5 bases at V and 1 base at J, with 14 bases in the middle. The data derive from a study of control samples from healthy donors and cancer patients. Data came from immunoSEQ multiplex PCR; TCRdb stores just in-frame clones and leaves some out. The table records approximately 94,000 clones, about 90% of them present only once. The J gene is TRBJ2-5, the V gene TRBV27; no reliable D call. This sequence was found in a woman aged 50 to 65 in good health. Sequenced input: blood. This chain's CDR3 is CASSALGKAQETQYF. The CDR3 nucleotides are TGTGCCAGCAGTGCTCTAGGGAAGGCCCAAGAGACCCAGTACTTC.